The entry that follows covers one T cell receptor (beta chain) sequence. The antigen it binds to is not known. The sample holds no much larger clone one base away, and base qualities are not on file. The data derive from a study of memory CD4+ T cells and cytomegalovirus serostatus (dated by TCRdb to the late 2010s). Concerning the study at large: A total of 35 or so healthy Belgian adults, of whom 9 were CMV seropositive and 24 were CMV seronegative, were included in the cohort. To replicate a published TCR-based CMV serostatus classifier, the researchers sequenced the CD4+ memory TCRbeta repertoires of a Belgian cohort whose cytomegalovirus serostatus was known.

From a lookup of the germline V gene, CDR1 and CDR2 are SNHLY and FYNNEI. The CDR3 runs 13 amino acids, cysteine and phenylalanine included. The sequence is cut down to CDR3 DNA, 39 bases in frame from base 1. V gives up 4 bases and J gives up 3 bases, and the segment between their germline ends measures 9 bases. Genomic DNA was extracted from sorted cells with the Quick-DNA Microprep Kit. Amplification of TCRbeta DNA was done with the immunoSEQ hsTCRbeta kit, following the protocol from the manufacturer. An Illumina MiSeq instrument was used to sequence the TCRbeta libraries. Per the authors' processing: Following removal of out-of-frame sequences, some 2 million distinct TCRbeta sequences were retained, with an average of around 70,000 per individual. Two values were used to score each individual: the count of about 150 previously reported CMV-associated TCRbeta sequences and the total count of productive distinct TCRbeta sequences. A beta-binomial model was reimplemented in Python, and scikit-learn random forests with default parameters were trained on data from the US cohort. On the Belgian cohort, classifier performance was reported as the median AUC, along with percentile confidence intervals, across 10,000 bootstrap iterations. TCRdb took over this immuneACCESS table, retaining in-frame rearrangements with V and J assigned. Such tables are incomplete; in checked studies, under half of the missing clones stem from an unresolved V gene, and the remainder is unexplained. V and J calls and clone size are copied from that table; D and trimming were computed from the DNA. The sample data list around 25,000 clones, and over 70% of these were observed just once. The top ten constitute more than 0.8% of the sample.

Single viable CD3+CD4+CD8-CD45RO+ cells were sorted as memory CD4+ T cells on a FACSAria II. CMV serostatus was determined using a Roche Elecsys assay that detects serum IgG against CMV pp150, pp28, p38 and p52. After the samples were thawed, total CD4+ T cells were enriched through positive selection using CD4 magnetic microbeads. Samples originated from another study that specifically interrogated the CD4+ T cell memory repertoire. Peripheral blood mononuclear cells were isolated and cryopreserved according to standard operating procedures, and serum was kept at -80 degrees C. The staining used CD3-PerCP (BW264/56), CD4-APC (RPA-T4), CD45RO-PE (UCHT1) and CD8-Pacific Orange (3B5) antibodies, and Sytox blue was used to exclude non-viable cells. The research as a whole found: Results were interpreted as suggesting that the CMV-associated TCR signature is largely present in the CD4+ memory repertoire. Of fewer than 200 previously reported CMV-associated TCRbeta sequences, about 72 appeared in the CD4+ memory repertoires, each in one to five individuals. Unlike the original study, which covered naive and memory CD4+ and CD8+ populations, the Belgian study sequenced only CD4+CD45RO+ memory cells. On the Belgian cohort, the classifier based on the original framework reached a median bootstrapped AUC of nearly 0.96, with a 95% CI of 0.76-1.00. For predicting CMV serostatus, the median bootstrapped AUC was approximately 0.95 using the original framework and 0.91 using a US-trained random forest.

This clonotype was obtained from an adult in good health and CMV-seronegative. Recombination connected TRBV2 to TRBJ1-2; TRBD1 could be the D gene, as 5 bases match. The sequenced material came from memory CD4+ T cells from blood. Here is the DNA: TGTGCCAGCAGTGGAGGGACCGACTATGGCTACACCTTC. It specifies CASSGGTDYGYTF.